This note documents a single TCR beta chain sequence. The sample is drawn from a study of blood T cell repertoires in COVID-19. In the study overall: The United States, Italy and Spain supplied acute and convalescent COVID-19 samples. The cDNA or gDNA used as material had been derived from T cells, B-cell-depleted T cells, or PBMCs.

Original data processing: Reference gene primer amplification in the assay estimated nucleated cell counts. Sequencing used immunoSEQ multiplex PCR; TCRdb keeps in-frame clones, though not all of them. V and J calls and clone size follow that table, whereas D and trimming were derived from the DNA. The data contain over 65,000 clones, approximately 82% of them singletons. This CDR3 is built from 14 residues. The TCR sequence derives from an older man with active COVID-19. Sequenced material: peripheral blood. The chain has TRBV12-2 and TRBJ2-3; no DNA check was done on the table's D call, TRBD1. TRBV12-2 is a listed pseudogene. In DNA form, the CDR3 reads TGTGCAAGTCGCTCAGGGGACGACACAGATACGCAGTATTTT. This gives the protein CASRSGDDTDTQYF.